This TCR beta chain came from a study of T cell responses to AZD1222 COVID-19 vaccine. Findings of the study overall: Reportedly, close to half of spike-specific TCRs are directed against unmutated variant regions. It should be noted that donors were predominantly white British and more often female, and clonal diversity was possibly underestimated. In all cases, repertoires were sampled only after the peak T cell response. Across the whole spike, CD4 TCRs peaked at regions 160-218 and 743-854.

V lost 6 bases, J lost 4 bases, and 10 bases lay in between. This CDR3 contains 12 residues. Germline CDR1 and CDR2: SEHNR and FQNEAQ (reference sequence). Here immunoSEQ multiplex PCR was the method, and the copy in TCRdb shows in-frame clones only, minus some. This sample has about 150,000 clones; over 80% occur once, and the top ten carry about 3.8%. Worth noting for this clone: The antigen is not known.

The sample in question was peripheral blood, obtained 28 days after the second AZD1222 dose. The clonotype originates from an adult who received the AZD1222 COVID-19 vaccine. V and J are TRBV7-9 and TRBJ2-7; D might be TRBD2 (5 bases). The CDR3 DNA reads TGTGCCAGCAGGGACTCGACTTACGAGCAGTACTTC. Amino acid sequence: CASRDSTYEQYF. Supplemented by reference TRBV7-9 and TRBJ2-7, the full variable domain reads DTGVSQNPRHKITKRGQNVTFRCDPISEHNRLYWYRQTLGQGPEFLTYFQNEAQLEKSRLLSDRFSAERPKGSFSTLEIQRTEQGDSAMYLCASRDSTYEQYFGPGTRLTVT.